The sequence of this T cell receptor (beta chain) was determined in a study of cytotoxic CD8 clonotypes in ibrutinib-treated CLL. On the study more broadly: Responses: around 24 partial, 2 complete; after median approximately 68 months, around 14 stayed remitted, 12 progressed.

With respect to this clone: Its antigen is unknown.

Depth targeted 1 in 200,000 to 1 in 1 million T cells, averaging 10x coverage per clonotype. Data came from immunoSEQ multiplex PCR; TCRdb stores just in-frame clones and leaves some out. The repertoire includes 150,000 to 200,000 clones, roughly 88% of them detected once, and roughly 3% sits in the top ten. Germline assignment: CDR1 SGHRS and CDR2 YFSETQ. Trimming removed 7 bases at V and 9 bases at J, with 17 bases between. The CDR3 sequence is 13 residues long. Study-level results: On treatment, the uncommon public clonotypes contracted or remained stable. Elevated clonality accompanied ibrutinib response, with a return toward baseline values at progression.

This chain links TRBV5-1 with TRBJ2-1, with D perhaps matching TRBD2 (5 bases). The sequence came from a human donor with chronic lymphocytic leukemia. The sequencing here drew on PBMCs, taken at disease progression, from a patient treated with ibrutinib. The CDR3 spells CASGYQSDFEQFF. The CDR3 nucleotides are TGCGCCAGCGGATACCAATCGGACTTTGAGCAGTTCTTC.